A single T cell receptor beta chain is shown here with its context. The entry originates in a study of T cells in Graves' hyperthyroidism and ophthalmopathy. TCR beta CDR3 regions were amplified from RNA. Primed by the HTBI set, a first-round RT-PCR was run on the TCR CDR3. TCRdb used MiXCR to reprocess the multiplex PCR reads, holding one entry per CDR3 protein. This table has a few hundred thousand distinct CDR3 sequences, roughly 46% appearing once. The germline CDR1 and CDR2 sequences are SGHTA and FQGTGA. The CDR3 is 15 residues long. V lost 1 base and J 2 bases, leaving 10 bases between the germline ends.

Sequencing input: peripheral blood or thyroid tissue (not recorded which). The sequence came from an adult woman with Graves' disease, either hyperthyroidism or ophthalmopathy (not recorded which). The chain couples TRBV7-3 to TRBJ2-3, with D tentatively TRBD1 or TRBD2 (5 bases each). CDR3 sequence: CASSLRAGTTDTQYF. The CDR3 nucleotides are TGTGCCAGCAGCTTAAGGGCCGGGACCACAGATACGCAGTATTTT. The full variable domain, with the rest looked up from reference TRBV7-3 and TRBJ2-3, is GAGVSQTPSNKVTEKGKYVELRCDPISGHTALYWYRQSLGQGPEFLIYFQGTGAADDSGLPNDRFFAVRPEGSVSTLKIQRTERGDSAVYLCASSLRAGTTDTQYFGPGTRLTVL.